These 30 T cell receptor beta chains originate from one sample sequenced in a study of T cell responses to AZD1222 COVID-19 vaccine. Here immunoSEQ multiplex PCR was the method, and the copy in TCRdb shows in-frame clones only, minus some. The sample has about 170,000 clones, approximately 95% seen once. The source material was peripheral blood, sampled on day 0 of AZD1222 vaccination. The receptors derive from an adult in good health.

On this clone itself: At one end, the junction sequence differs from germline, possibly due to a read error. The rearrangement links TRBV2 to TRBJ1-2; a possible D gene is TRBD1 (6 bases). Germline-derived CDR1 and CDR2 are SNHLY and FYNNEI. The CDR3 is 11 amino acids. In nucleotides, the CDR3 is TGTGCCAGCAGTGTTGCTCATTCAGGGGACTTC. It is translated as CASSVAHSGDF.

The J gene is TRBJ2-5, the V gene TRBV6-5; TRBD2 matches at 11 bases. Germline V gives CDR1 MNHEY, CDR2 SVGAGI. The CDR3 is made up of 14 amino acids. J was trimmed by 4 bases and V by 6 bases; bases with no gene match: 4. The CDR3 reads CASSFLAGGETQYF. CDR3 coding DNA: TGTGCCAGCAGCTTCCTAGCGGGGGGAGAGACCCAGTACTTC.

The sample holds one count of this clone. The V gene is TRBV10-2, the J gene TRBJ1-2; 7 bases align to TRBD1. Germline CDR1 WSHSY, CDR2 SAAADI. Trimming removed 3 bases from V and 5 bases from J; junction bases left unmatched: 9. This CDR3 region has 15 residues. DNA of the CDR3: TGCGCCAGCAGTGAAAACGGACAGGACATTTATGGCTACACCTTC. This codes for CASSENGQDIYGYTF.

The rearrangement joins TRBV6-1 to TRBJ2-7; 11 bases line up with TRBD1. The junction had 12 bases not matched to a gene; V was cut back by 1 base and J by 4 bases. This CDR3 is 18 amino acids long. Germline CDR1 is MNHNS and CDR2 is SASEGT. The CDR3 coding sequence is TGTGCCAGCAGTGAAGGTCCGGGACAGGGGGGTGGCGGGTACGAGCAGTACTTC. It is translated as CASSEGPGQGGGGYEQYF.

Only a few counts were recorded for this clone. The chain recombines TRBV7-9 with TRBJ2-7, with 7 bases aligning to TRBD1. This CDR3 contains 14 residues. Germline V gene lookup returns CDR1 SEHNR and CDR2 FQNEAQ (reference sequence). After removal of 5 bases from V and 0 bases from J, the junction contained 4 bases not matched to a gene. For the CDR3, the DNA is TGTGCCAGCAGCCCGGGACAGAGCTCCTACGAGCAGTACTTC. It is translated as CASSPGQSSYEQYF.

The rearrangement links TRBV18 to TRBJ2-1; D may correspond to TRBD1 or TRBD2 (5 bases each). Germline CDR1 reads KGHSH; CDR2 reads LQKENI. The CDR3 contains 15 residues. The V end was cut by 4 bases, the J end by 4 bases, with 14 bases between. CDR3 sequence (DNA): TGTGCCAGCTCACGAACCGGGACGGAATACAATGAGCAGTTCTTC. Its protein is CASSRTGTEYNEQFF.

The chain carries TRBV19 and TRBJ1-1; no reliable D call. Trimming took off 5 bases at V and 1 base at J, with 8 bases between the two ends. The CDR3 has 13 residues. Germline V gene data show CDR1 as LNHDA and CDR2 as SQIVND (reference sequence). CDR3 in amino acids: CASSLQPNTEAFF. Written as DNA, the CDR3 is TGTGCCAGTAGTTTGCAACCGAACACTGAAGCTTTCTTT.

V gene TRBV4-2 combines with J gene TRBJ1-1; the match to TRBD1 covers 7 bases. This CDR3 contains 14 residues. The junction had 2 bases not matched to a gene; V was cut back by 4 bases and J by 0 bases. Germline V lookup: CDR1 LGHNA, CDR2 YNFKEQ. The CDR3 loop is CASSLQGMNTEAFF. DNA of the CDR3: TGTGCCAGCAGCCTACAGGGGATGAACACTGAAGCTTTCTTT.

This chain joins TRBV15 and TRBJ1-1, with D hard to call. Germline lookup yields CDR1 LNHNV and CDR2 YYDKDF (reference sequence). V was cut by 4 bases and J by 0 bases, with 15 bases left in between. The CDR3 extends over 16 amino acids. Here the CDR3 DNA reads TGTGCCACCAGCAAGGGATACCTTGAAATGAACACTGAAGCTTTCTTT. Encoded protein: CATSKGYLEMNTEAFF.

The J gene is TRBJ1-2, the V gene TRBV5-1; D unclear. Germline V gives CDR1 SGHRS, CDR2 YFSETQ. The CDR3 is 16 residues long. V was trimmed by 4 bases and J by 7 bases, leaving 23 bases between them. CDR3 nucleotides: TGCGCCAGCAGCCGGGAATCCGGAGGGAGGGTTTCTGGCTACACCTTC. Translating it yields CASSRESGGRVSGYTF. The whole variable domain, filled in from reference TRBV5-1 and TRBJ1-2, reads KAGVTQTPRYLIKTRGQQVTLSCSPISGHRSVSWYQQTPGQGLQFLFEYFSETQRNKGNFPGRFSGRQFSNSRSEMNVSTLELGDSALYLCASSRESGGRVSGYTFGSGTRLTVV.

This clone came up once. This chain uses TRBV6-5 with TRBJ1-2, with a weak D call TRBD1 (6 bases). The germline V gene encodes CDR1 MNHEY and CDR2 SVGAGI. This CDR3 region has 15 residues. V was clipped by 5 bases and J by 3 bases, with 16 bases between them. CDR3 residues: CASSNQQGEDYGYTF. In nucleotides, the CDR3 is TGTGCCAGCAGTAACCAACAGGGTGAGGACTATGGCTACACCTTC.

The V call is TRBV3-1 (or the pseudogene TRBV3-2), the J call TRBJ2-7; 10 bases fit TRBD2. V lost 0 bases, J lost 2 bases, and 10 bases stayed unmatched. Germline V gene lookup returns CDR1 LGHDT and CDR2 YNNKEL (reference sequence). This CDR3 has 18 amino acids. The chain's CDR3 is CASSQELQRGGPAYEQYF. The CDR3 DNA is TGTGCCAGCAGCCAAGAGTTACAGCGGGGGGGCCCTGCCTACGAGCAGTACTTC.

The chain links TRBV11-3 to TRBJ2-7, with D unresolved. The CDR3 spans 15 residues. V was cut by 5 bases and J by 0 bases, with 14 bases left in between. Germline V gene lookup returns CDR1 SGHNT and CDR2 YENEEA. The CDR3 nucleotides are TGTGCCAGCAGCCGAGGCGTCAGAAGCTCCTACGAGCAGTACTTC. Translated, it gives CASSRGVRSSYEQYF.

This rearrangement joins TRBV9 to TRBJ2-1; 8 bases match TRBD2. Germline lookup yields CDR1 SGDLS and CDR2 YYNGEE. The CDR3 is 17 amino acids. With 0 bases clipped from V and 0 bases from J, the junction kept 5 bases outside the gene matches. The CDR3 region is CASSVGGGTSSYNEQFF. The CDR3 DNA follows: TGTGCCAGCAGCGTAGGAGGGGGGACTAGCTCCTACAATGAGCAGTTCTTC.

Comments on this clone: The junction departs from the called germline gene at one end, perhaps through a read error. The V call is TRBV30, the J call TRBJ2-5; D gene unclear. Per germline, CDR1 GTSNPN and CDR2 SVGIG (reference sequence). This CDR3 contains 12 residues. The DNA for the CDR3 is TGTGCCTGGAGTGCCCCTCAAGAGGCCCAGTACTTC. As protein: CAWSAPQEAQYF.

The chain couples TRBV3-1 (or the pseudogene TRBV3-2) to TRBJ2-5; D unclear. V lost 3 bases and J 4 bases, leaving 15 bases between the germline ends. The CDR3 covers 15 residues. Germline lookup yields CDR1 LGHDT and CDR2 YNNKEL (reference sequence). CDR3 bases: TGTGCCAGCAGCCAGCTGACTGGCGATTTAGAGACCCAGTACTTC. Encoded protein: CASSQLTGDLETQYF.

The V gene is TRBV11-2, the J gene TRBJ1-1; D is ambiguous. Between the trimmed V and J ends, which lost 1 base and 4 bases, there was a span of 22 bases. Germline values: CDR1 SGHAT, CDR2 FQNNGV. The CDR3 covers 18 residues. CDR3 sequence (DNA): TGTGCCAGCAGCTTAGGTACTAGGGCGAGTATTGAGGTCACTGAAGCTTTCTTT. It is translated as CASSLGTRASIEVTEAFF.

The chain links TRBV2 to TRBJ1-4; D is undetermined. V lost 1 base and J lost 11, with 11 bases in between. The germline CDR1 and CDR2 sequences are SNHLY and FYNNEI. The CDR3 contains 13 residues. DNA of the CDR3: TGTGCCAGCAGTGAAGACCTGAGGGCGAAACTGTTTTTT. Its protein is CASSEDLRAKLFF.

The chain is built from TRBV5-1 and TRBJ1-2; 8 bases align to TRBD1. Germline V gene sequence: CDR1 SGHRS, CDR2 YFSETQ. The CDR3 has 16 residues. V was clipped by 0 bases and J by 4 bases; unmatched bases: 8. The CDR3 nucleotides are TGCGCCAGCAGCTTGGGGCAGACAGGGGTGGGCTATGGCTACACCTTC. Encoded protein: CASSLGQTGVGYGYTF.

The sample holds one count of this clone. The chain uses TRBV5-8 and TRBJ2-7; no clear D. The CDR3 runs 12 residues. Trimming took off 2 bases at V and 2 bases at J, with 5 bases between the two ends. CDR1 and CDR2 (germline): SGHTS, YDEGEE. The chain's CDR3 is CASSFATYEQYF. The CDR3 DNA reads as TGTGCCAGCAGCTTCGCCACCTACGAGCAGTACTTC.

This clone was recorded only once. The V gene is TRBV21-1, the J gene TRBJ2-7; TRBD1, the table's D call, was not compared with the DNA. TRBV21-1 is labeled a pseudogene. The CDR3 extends over 13 amino acids. CDR3 sequence reads: CATRDRGPYEQYF. In DNA, the CDR3 is TGTGCCACCAGGGACAGAGGCCCTTACGAGCAGTACTTC.

This chain joins TRBV12-3 or TRBV12-4 and TRBJ1-2; D is unclear. Trimming took off 8 bases at V and 4 bases at J, with 11 bases between the two ends. The CDR3 is 12 residues long. In nucleotides, the CDR3 is TGTGCCAGCGCGACGGACTTCTATGGCTACACCTTC. Translating gives CASATDFYGYTF.

This chain joins TRBV18 and TRBJ2-7; no firm D call. CDR3 size: 16 residues. Germline V gene lookup returns CDR1 KGHSH and CDR2 LQKENI. Trimming shortened V by 2 bases and J by 0 bases, and 14 bases separated the two germline ends. Written as DNA, the CDR3 is TGTGCCAGCTCACCAAGTGAAAGACTTTCCTCCTACGAGCAGTACTTC. It is translated as CASSPSERLSSYEQYF.

The chain joins TRBV19 to TRBJ1-5; weak D call: TRBD1 (6 bases). Trimming removed 6 bases at V and 3 bases at J, with 12 bases between. The CDR3 covers 14 residues. Germline assignment: CDR1 LNHDA and CDR2 SQIVND (reference sequence). CDR3 DNA sequence: TGTGCCAGTAGGCCTACAGGGCCCAATCAGCCCCAGCATTTT. Protein product: CASRPTGPNQPQHF. The full variable domain, its missing parts supplied by reference TRBV19 and TRBJ1-5, is DGGITQSPKYLFRKEGQNVTLSCEQNLNHDAMYWYRQDPGQGLRLIYYSQIVNDFQKGDIAEGYSVSREKKESFPLTVTSAQKNPTAFYLCASRPTGPNQPQHFGDGTRLSIL.

The V and J genes are TRBV7-2 and TRBJ2-2; tentatively, D is TRBD2 (5 bases). CDR3 length: 14 residues. Trimming stripped 1 base from V and 7 bases from J, with 10 bases between. Germline-derived CDR1 and CDR2 are SGHTA and FQGNSA. The CDR3 is CASSLDGGFGELFF. The CDR3 DNA follows: TGTGCCAGCAGCTTAGATGGCGGGTTCGGGGAGCTGTTTTTT.

The rearrangement links TRBV4-2 to TRBJ2-7; perhaps TRBD1 as D (6 bases). V lost 4 bases to trimming and J lost 3 bases, with 16 bases between them. CDR3 length: 15 amino acids. The germline V gene encodes CDR1 LGHNA and CDR2 YNFKEQ. CDR3 sequence (DNA): TGTGCCAGCAGCCCCCGACGTGAGGGGGTCTACGAGCAGTACTTC. It translates to CASSPRREGVYEQYF.

On this clone itself: The same CDR3 arises from other DNA sequences in this sample as well. CDR3 residues: CASSFSSYEQYF. In DNA, the CDR3 is TGTGCCAGCAGCTTTAGCTCCTACGAGCAGTACTTC. This chain connects TRBV11-2 to TRBJ2-7; D ambiguous. There are 12 residues in the CDR3. V lost 3 bases to trimming and J lost 0 bases, with 3 bases between them. Germline V lookup: CDR1 SGHAT, CDR2 FQNNGV.

The chain joins TRBV5-5 to TRBJ1-2; D possibly corresponds to TRBD1 (6 bases). The CDR3 extends over 15 amino acids. Germline V gene lookup returns CDR1 SGHKS and CDR2 YYEKEE (reference sequence). Trimming shortened V by 1 base and J by 8 bases, and 18 bases separated the two germline ends. CDR3 nucleotide sequence: TGTGCCAGCAGCTTGTTTCGGGACACAGGAAGGGGCTACACCTTC. Its protein product is CASSLFRDTGRGYTF.

The chain recombines TRBV19 with TRBJ1-5; TRBD1 agrees at 9 bases. The CDR3 loop spans 16 amino acids. CDR1 and CDR2 (germline): LNHDA, SQIVND (reference sequence). Trimming took 4 bases from V and 4 from J; bases not matched to a gene: 8. In nucleotides, the CDR3 is TGTGCCAGTAGTACGGTAGGACAGGGGCTGAATCAGCCCCAGCATTTT. The encoded protein is CASSTVGQGLNQPQHF.

V is TRBV5-1 and J is TRBJ2-7, with 9 bases identical to TRBD2. Trimming removed 2 bases from V and 6 bases from J; junction bases left unmatched: 9. The CDR3 totals 15 residues. Per germline, CDR1 SGHRS and CDR2 YFSETQ. The CDR3 DNA is TGCGCCAGCAGCTTACAAGCGGGGGGTAGGGGCGAGCAGTACTTC. Translation gives CASSLQAGGRGEQYF.